What follows are 21 T cell receptor beta chains derived from one specimen sequenced in a study of cytomegalovirus exposure and HLA in healthy donors. PCR amplification relied on 60 Vbeta primers (plus 13 Jbeta primers). Method: immunoSEQ multiplex PCR; TCRdb's copy keeps in-frame clones and lacks some. The sample lists roughly 200,000 clones; more than 65% were seen once. Sequenced input: PBMCs. These receptors all come from a man aged 45-65 years in good health and CMV-seronegative.

DNA of the CDR3: TGTGCCAGCAGCAAAGACCCCGGGGAGCCGTTTTTT. Residues: CASSKDPGEPFF. The chain combines TRBV21-1 with TRBJ2-2; the table's D gene call, TRBD2, was not cross checked with the DNA. TRBV21-1 is deemed a pseudogene. This CDR3 contains 12 residues.

The CDR3 nucleotides are TGTGCCAGCAGTTCCCCGACAGGGGTTGGCTACACCTTC. Translating gives CASSSPTGVGYTF. V is TRBV28 and J is TRBJ1-2; TRBD1 aligns across 8 bases. J was trimmed by 7 bases and V by 4 bases; bases with no gene match: 5. The CDR3 spans 13 residues. Per germline, CDR1 MDHEN and CDR2 SYDVKM.

The chain joins TRBV7-6 to TRBJ2-2, with D possibly being TRBD1 (5 bases). V was shortened by 3 bases and J by 0 bases, with 8 bases between the two germline ends. Germline CDR1 reads SGHVS; CDR2 reads FNYEAQ. The CDR3 length is 15 residues. DNA of the CDR3: TGTGCCAGCAGCTTGACAGCCACGAACACCGGGGAGCTGTTTTTT. It codes for CASSLTATNTGELFF. The variable domain in full, completed from reference TRBV7-6 and TRBJ2-2, reads GAGVSQSPRYKVTKRGQDVALRCDPISGHVSLYWYRQALGQGPEFLTYFNYEAQQDKSGLPNDRFSAERPEGSISTLTIQRTEQRDSAMYRCASSLTATNTGELFFGEGSRLTVL.

The rearrangement links TRBV21-1 to TRBJ1-2. TRBV21-1 is tagged as a pseudogene. This CDR3 region has 15 residues. In DNA form, the CDR3 reads TGTGCCAGCAGCAAAGGACGGGTTCCTAACTATGGCTACACCTTC. This gives the protein CASSKGRVPNYGYTF.

The CDR3 DNA reads TGTGCCAGTAGTATAGACTGGGGGCGCAATCAGCCCCAGCATTTT. This sequence encodes CASSIDWGRNQPQHF. V is TRBV19 and J is TRBJ1-5, with D perhaps TRBD1 (6 bases). The CDR3 sequence is 15 residues long. Germline CDR1 reads LNHDA; CDR2 reads SQIVND (reference sequence). The germline V and J ends were trimmed by 0 bases and 2 bases, with 8 bases remaining between them.

V and J are TRBV27 and TRBJ2-2; D is possibly TRBD1 (5 bases). Germline assignment: CDR1 MNHEY and CDR2 SMNVEV (reference sequence). This CDR3 is 18 amino acids long. V lost 0 bases to trimming and J lost 1 base, with 15 bases between them. The DNA of the CDR3 is TGTGCCAGCAGTTTATCTGGTAGGGGTATAATGAACACCGGGGAGCTGTTTTTT. Translating it yields CASSLSGRGIMNTGELFF.

The rearrangement uses TRBV6-5 and TRBJ2-1; TRBD1 matches at 10 bases. Germline CDR1 reads MNHEY; CDR2 reads SVGAGI. J was trimmed by 8 bases and V by 0 bases; bases with no gene match: 4. The CDR3 is made up of 15 amino acids. The CDR3 loop is CASSYSTGGGDEQFF. The CDR3 DNA reads TGTGCCAGCAGTTACTCGACAGGGGGCGGAGATGAGCAGTTCTTC.

This chain uses TRBV7-6 with TRBJ2-3, with a tentative D call TRBD1 (6 bases). The length of the CDR3 is 15 residues. The V gene lost 4 bases and the J gene lost 0 bases, with 11 bases spanning the gap. Germline CDR1 SGHVS, CDR2 FNYEAQ. CDR3 residues: CASSSYRESTDTQYF. CDR3 nucleotide sequence: TGTGCCAGCAGCTCCTACAGGGAGAGCACAGATACGCAGTATTTT. Drawing the rest from reference TRBV7-6 and TRBJ2-3, the complete variable domain is GAGVSQSPRYKVTKRGQDVALRCDPISGHVSLYWYRQALGQGPEFLTYFNYEAQQDKSGLPNDRFSAERPEGSISTLTIQRTEQRDSAMYRCASSSYRESTDTQYFGPGTRLTVL.

This chain connects TRBV4-1 to TRBJ2-1; 7 bases align to TRBD2. The CDR3 sequence is 17 residues long. The junction had 13 bases not matched to a gene; V was cut back by 0 bases and J by 8 bases. Per the germline V gene, CDR1 is MGHRA and CDR2 is YSYEKL. The CDR3 loop is CASSQEGLGGSGDEQFF. CDR3 nucleotides: TGCGCCAGCAGCCAAGAGGGCCTCGGCGGGAGTGGGGATGAGCAGTTCTTC.

This clone was recorded once. This sample includes further DNA sequences coding for the same CDR3. V usage is TRBV7-9 and J usage is TRBJ2-1; 7 bases fit TRBD2. V lost 5 bases, J lost 1 base, and 8 bases stayed unmatched. The CDR3 contains 16 residues. The V gene's germline CDR1 is SEHNR and CDR2 FQNEAQ (reference sequence). In DNA, the CDR3 is TGTGCCAGCAGCCCACGGGGGAGGGGTTCCTACAATGAGCAGTTCTTC. Protein sequence: CASSPRGRGSYNEQFF.

The chain links TRBV20-1 to TRBJ2-1; D perhaps matches TRBD2 (6 bases). Germline CDR1 is DFQATT and CDR2 is SNEGSKA (reference sequence). This CDR3 comprises 11 residues. The V and J ends lost 2 bases and 15 bases respectively, with 14 bases between them. The CDR3 is CSARTLTSWFF. CDR3 nucleotide sequence: TGCAGTGCTAGAACCCTGACTAGTTGGTTCTTC.

A few counts support this clone. V gene TRBV28 combines with J gene TRBJ2-3; TRBD2 matches 13 bases. V dropped 5 bases and J dropped 5; count of bases not matched to a gene: 7. Germline V gene lookup returns CDR1 MDHEN and CDR2 SYDVKM. CDR3 length equals 16 residues. The CDR3 DNA reads as TGTGCCAGCAGTGATCCGGGACTAGCGGGATTAGATACGCAGTATTTT. Its translation: CASSDPGLAGLDTQYF.

This clone is a singleton in its sample. The chain links TRBV15 to TRBJ2-2; possible D gene TRBD1, 5 bases. V shed 5 bases and J shed 3 bases, with 10 bases lying between them. CDR3 length equals 14 residues. Germline V gives CDR1 LNHNV, CDR2 YYDKDF (reference sequence). This CDR3 reads CATSSGSDTGELFF. The CDR3 bases are TGTGCCACCAGCTCAGGGTCCGACACCGGGGAGCTGTTTTTT.

The rearrangement joins TRBV28 to TRBJ1-1; TRBD1 aligns across 7 bases. CDR1 and CDR2 (germline): MDHEN, SYDVKM. The CDR3 has 12 amino acids. With V trimmed by 7 bases and J by 10 bases, 9 bases remained unmatched. The CDR3 bases are TGTGCCAGCACCAGCCGGGACAGTGGAGCTTTCTTT. Encoded protein: CASTSRDSGAFF.

This clone was detected once. This chain connects TRBV9 to TRBJ2-1; D possibly corresponds to TRBD2 (6 bases). The length of the CDR3 is 14 residues. CDR1 is SGDLS, CDR2 YYNGEE, per germline. V lost 4 bases and J 4 bases, leaving 12 bases between the germline ends. CDR3 in DNA: TGTGCCAGCAGCAAGCCACTAGCTTACAATGAGCAGTTCTTC. It is translated as CASSKPLAYNEQFF.

This clone was found once. The V and J genes are TRBV28 and TRBJ1-1, with D unresolved. The CDR3 has 10 amino acids. The ends were cut back, 7 bases at V and 4 bases at J, with 4 bases in the middle. CDR1 and CDR2 (germline): MDHEN, SYDVKM. The CDR3 loop reads CASTSTEAFF. DNA of the CDR3: TGTGCCAGCACGAGCACTGAAGCTTTCTTT.

With regard to this clone: This same CDR3 is encoded by further DNA sequences in the sample. This chain links TRBV6-5 with TRBJ2-7; perhaps TRBD2 as D (5 bases). Looked up from germline, CDR1 is MNHEY and CDR2 is SVGAGI. V gave up 6 bases and J gave up 3 bases, with 12 bases separating them. CDR3 length: 13 residues. In DNA, the CDR3 is TGTGCCAGCAGCTACACGGGGTTCTACGAGCAGTACTTC. Protein: CASSYTGFYEQYF.

The gene calls are TRBV19 and TRBJ1-1, with 7 bases fitting TRBD1. V was clipped by 5 bases and J by 0 bases; unmatched bases: 6. The CDR3 loop spans 15 amino acids. Per germline, CDR1 LNHDA and CDR2 SQIVND (reference sequence). In nucleotides, the CDR3 is TGTGCCAGTAGTGCTATACAGGGGATGAACACTGAAGCTTTCTTT. It yields the protein CASSAIQGMNTEAFF. The full variable domain, rest sourced from reference TRBV19 and TRBJ1-1, is DGGITQSPKYLFRKEGQNVTLSCEQNLNHDAMYWYRQDPGQGLRLIYYSQIVNDFQKGDIAEGYSVSREKKESFPLTVTSAQKNPTAFYLCASSAIQGMNTEAFFGQGTRLTVV.

The rearrangement joins TRBV7-9 to TRBJ2-1; TRBD2 agrees at 9 bases. CDR1 and CDR2 from the germline V gene are SEHNR and FQNEAQ (reference sequence). The ends lost 5 bases at V and 6 bases at J; junction bases unmatched: 2. The CDR3 length is 13 residues. The CDR3, as DNA: TGTGCCAGCAGCCGACTAGCGGCCAATGAGCAGTTCTTC. This gives the protein CASSRLAANEQFF.

This chain links TRBV4-1 with TRBJ2-7, with unresolved D. Per germline, CDR1 MGHRA and CDR2 YSYEKL. This CDR3 has 13 amino acids. V dropped 1 base and J dropped 3 bases, with 7 bases sitting between them. The CDR3 bases are TGCGCCAGCAGCCAAGTCCCAGACTACGAGCAGTACTTC. Its translation: CASSQVPDYEQYF.

The rearrangement joins TRBV28 to TRBJ2-1, with 8 bases fitting TRBD1. The CDR3 sequence is 16 residues long. The ends lost 2 bases at V and 3 bases at J; junction bases unmatched: 6. Germline loops: CDR1 MDHEN, CDR2 SYDVKM. In nucleotides, the CDR3 is TGTGCCAGCAGTTTACCCGACAGGGGTTACTACAATGAGCAGTTCTTC. This codes for CASSLPDRGYYNEQFF.